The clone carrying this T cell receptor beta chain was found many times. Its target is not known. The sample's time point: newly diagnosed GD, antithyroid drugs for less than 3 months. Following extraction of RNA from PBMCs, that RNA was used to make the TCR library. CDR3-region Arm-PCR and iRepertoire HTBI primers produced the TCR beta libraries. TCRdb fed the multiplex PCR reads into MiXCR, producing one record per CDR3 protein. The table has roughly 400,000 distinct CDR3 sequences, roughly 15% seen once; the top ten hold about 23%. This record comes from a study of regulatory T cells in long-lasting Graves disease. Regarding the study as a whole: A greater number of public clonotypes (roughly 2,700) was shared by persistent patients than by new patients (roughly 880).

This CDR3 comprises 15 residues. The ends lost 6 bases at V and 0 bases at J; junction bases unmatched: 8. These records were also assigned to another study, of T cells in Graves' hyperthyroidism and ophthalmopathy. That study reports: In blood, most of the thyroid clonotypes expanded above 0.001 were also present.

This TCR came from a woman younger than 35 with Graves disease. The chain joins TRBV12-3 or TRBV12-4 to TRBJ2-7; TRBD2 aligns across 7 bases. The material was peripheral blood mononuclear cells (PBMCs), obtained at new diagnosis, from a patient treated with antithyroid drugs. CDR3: CASSLGRSNSYEQYF. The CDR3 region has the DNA TGTGCCAGCAGCCTCGGGAGGTCCAACTCCTACGAGCAGTACTTC.